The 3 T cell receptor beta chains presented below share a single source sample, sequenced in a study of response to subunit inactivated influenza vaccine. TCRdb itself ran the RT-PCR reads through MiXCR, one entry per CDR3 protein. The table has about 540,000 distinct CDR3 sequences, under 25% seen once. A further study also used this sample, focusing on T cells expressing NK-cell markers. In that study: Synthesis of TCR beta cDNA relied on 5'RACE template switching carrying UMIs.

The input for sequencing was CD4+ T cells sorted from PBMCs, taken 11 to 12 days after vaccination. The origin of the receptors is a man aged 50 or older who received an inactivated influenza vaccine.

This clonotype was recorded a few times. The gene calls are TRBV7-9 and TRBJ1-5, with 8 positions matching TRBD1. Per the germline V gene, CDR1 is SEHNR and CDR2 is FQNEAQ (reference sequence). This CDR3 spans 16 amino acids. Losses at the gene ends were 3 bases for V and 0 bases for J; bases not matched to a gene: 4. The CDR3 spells CASSFAGGYSNQPQHF. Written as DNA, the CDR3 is TGTGCCAGCAGCTTTGCAGGGGGCTATAGCAATCAGCCCCAGCATTTT.

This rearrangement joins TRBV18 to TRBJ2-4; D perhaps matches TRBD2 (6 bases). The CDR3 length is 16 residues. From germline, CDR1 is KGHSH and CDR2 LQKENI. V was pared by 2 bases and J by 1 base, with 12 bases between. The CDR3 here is CASSPATSLAKNIQYF. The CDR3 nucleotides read TGTGCCAGCTCACCAGCGACTAGTCTTGCCAAAAACATTCAGTACTTC.

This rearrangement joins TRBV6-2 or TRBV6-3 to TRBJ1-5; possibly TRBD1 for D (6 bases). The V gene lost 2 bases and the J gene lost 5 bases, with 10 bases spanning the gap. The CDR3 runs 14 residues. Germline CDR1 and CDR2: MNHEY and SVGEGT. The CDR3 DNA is TGTGCCAGCAGTTACACAGGGACCCATCAGCCCCAGCATTTT. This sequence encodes CASSYTGTHQPQHF.